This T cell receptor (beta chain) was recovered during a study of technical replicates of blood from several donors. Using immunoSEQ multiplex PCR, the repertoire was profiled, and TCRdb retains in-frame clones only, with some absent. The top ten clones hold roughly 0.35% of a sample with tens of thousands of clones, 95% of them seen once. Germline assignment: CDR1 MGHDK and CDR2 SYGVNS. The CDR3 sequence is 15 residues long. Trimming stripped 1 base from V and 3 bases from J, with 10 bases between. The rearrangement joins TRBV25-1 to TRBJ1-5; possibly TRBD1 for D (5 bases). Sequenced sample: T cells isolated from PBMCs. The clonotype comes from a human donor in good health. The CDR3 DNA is TGTGCCAGCAGTGAATCAGGACAAACCAATCAGCCCCAGCATTTT. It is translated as CASSESGQTNQPQHF.